Sequencing of this T cell receptor (beta chain) was carried out in a study of technical replicates of blood from a handful of donors. Trimming at V came to 0 bases and at J to 3 bases, leaving 5 bases not matched to a gene. This CDR3 comprises 15 residues. Per germline, CDR1 MDHEN and CDR2 SYDVKM. TCRdb's copy holds only in-frame clones and misses some; the assay was immunoSEQ multiplex PCR. The sample has 87,000 or so clones, just under 95% seen once; the top ten hold 0.34%. This chain links TRBV28 with TRBJ2-7; 7 positions match TRBD1. Source material: T cells isolated from PBMCs. The TCR originated in a human donor in good health. This chain's CDR3 is CASSLWGQNIYEQYF. The CDR3 DNA reads as TGTGCCAGCAGTTTATGGGGACAGAATATCTACGAGCAGTACTTC.